Each of the 15 T cell receptor beta chains below was sequenced from the same sample in a study of naive and memory T cell subsets. The beta constant-region primer was an equimolar mix of two oligonucleotides covering TRBC1 and TRBC2. A single record per CDR3 protein comes from TCRdb applying MiXCR to the UMI-ligation and nested PCR reads. The table includes some 85,000 distinct CDR3 sequences, less than 15% detected once. The sequenced sample consisted of central memory CD4+ T cells from blood. The receptor source for this set is a human donor in good health.

This clonotype was seen ten or more times. V is TRBV5-1 and J is TRBJ2-3; TRBD1 aligns across 9 bases. The CDR3 contains 14 residues. Germline trimming cut 4 bases from V and 8 bases from J; bases unmatched to any gene: 8. From germline, CDR1 is SGHRS and CDR2 YFSETQ. As DNA, the CDR3 is TGCGCCAGCAGCAGACAGGGGGTTCAAGGTACGCAGTATTTT. This encodes CASSRQGVQGTQYF.

The chain has TRBV15 and TRBJ2-5, with D perhaps matching TRBD1 (6 bases). The V gene lost 3 bases and the J gene lost 2 bases, with 13 bases spanning the gap. The CDR3 contains 15 residues. The germline V gene encodes CDR1 LNHNV and CDR2 YYDKDF (reference sequence). CDR3 nucleotides: TGTGCCACCAGCAGGAAGGACAGTTTTCAAGAGACCCAGTACTTC. This codes for CATSRKDSFQETQYF.

Many counts were recorded for this clonotype. The V gene is TRBV2, the J gene TRBJ2-1; D is perhaps TRBD1 or TRBD2 (5 bases each). Germline loops: CDR1 SNHLY, CDR2 FYNNEI. Trimming pared 8 bases from V and 8 bases from J, leaving 13 bases between. The CDR3 runs 12 residues. The CDR3 loop is CASRDHGDEQFF. CDR3 DNA: TGTGCCAGCCGGGACCACGGGGATGAGCAGTTCTTC. The full variable domain, completed using reference TRBV2 and TRBJ2-1, is EPEVTQTPSHQVTQMGQEVILRCVPISNHLYFYWYRQILGQKVEFLVSFYNNEISEKSEIFDDQFSVERPDGSNFTLKIRSTKLEDSAMYFCASRDHGDEQFFGPGTRLTVL.

The chain combines TRBV7-9 with TRBJ1-6; D gene unclear. The CDR3 contains 15 residues. Trimming removed 1 base at V and 4 bases at J, with 8 bases between. The germline gives CDR1 SEHNR, CDR2 FQNEAQ (reference sequence). As DNA, the CDR3 is TGTGCCAGCAGCTTAGACGTCTCGTATAATTCACCCCTCCACTTT. Translation gives CASSLDVSYNSPLHF. The complete variable domain, with remaining parts taken from reference TRBV7-9 and TRBJ1-6, reads DTGVSQNPRHKITKRGQNVTFRCDPISEHNRLYWYRQTLGQGPEFLTYFQNEAQLEKSRLLSDRFSAERPKGSFSTLEIQRTEQGDSAMYLCASSLDVSYNSPLHFGNGTRLTVT.

The chain carries TRBV11-2 and TRBJ2-3; TRBD1 aligns across 8 bases. The CDR3 has 15 amino acids. From germline, CDR1 is SGHAT and CDR2 FQNNGV. Losses at the gene ends were 3 bases for V and 8 bases for J; bases not matched to a gene: 10. The CDR3, as DNA: TGTGCCAGCAGCTTGCCTGGACAGGGAGCCGGTACGCAGTATTTT. It translates to CASSLPGQGAGTQYF.

A few counts support this clonotype. This sequence joins TRBV7-9 and TRBJ1-5, with TRBD1 identical over 8 bases. This CDR3 spans 13 amino acids. Germline CDR1 reads SEHNR; CDR2 reads FQNEAQ (reference sequence). The trim removed 5 bases at V and 5 bases at J, leaving 2 bases unmatched. The CDR3, as DNA: TGTGCCAGCAGCCTACAGGGGGATCAGCCCCAGCATTTT. Encoded protein: CASSLQGDQPQHF.

This clonotype turned up a few times. The rearrangement links TRBV6-2 or TRBV6-3 to TRBJ1-2; 7 positions agree with TRBD1. V lost 6 bases, J lost 8 bases, and 9 bases stayed unmatched. The CDR3 is 13 residues long. The germline gives CDR1 MNHEY, CDR2 SVGEGT. The CDR3 loop is CASRTTGVQGYTF. DNA of the CDR3: TGTGCCAGCAGGACTACAGGGGTCCAGGGCTACACCTTC.

At least ten counts were recorded for this clonotype. The rearrangement uses TRBV7-2 and TRBJ2-1; D remains ambiguous. Germline V gene data show CDR1 as SGHTA and CDR2 as FQGNSA. The length of the CDR3 is 15 residues. V gave up 5 bases and J gave up 1 base, with 12 bases separating them. CDR3 nucleotides: TGTGCCAGCAGCCTTAAGACCGGGTCCTACAATGAGCAGTTCTTC. Translating gives CASSLKTGSYNEQFF.

This clonotype has ten or more counts. This chain connects TRBV20-1 to TRBJ2-1, with D uncertain. The germline V gene has CDR1 DFQATT and CDR2 SNEGSKA (reference sequence). The CDR3 is 13 residues long. V dropped 3 bases and J dropped 1 base, with 7 bases sitting between them. CDR3 in DNA: TGCAGTGCTAGTCTCAAATCCTACAATGAGCAGTTCTTC. Translating it yields CSASLKSYNEQFF.

This clonotype has a count of ten or more. The chain employs TRBV25-1 and TRBJ2-7; 11 nucleotides match TRBD1. The ends lost 5 bases at V and 7 bases at J; junction bases unmatched: 7. The CDR3 length is 14 residues. CDR1 is MGHDK, CDR2 SYGVNS, per germline. CDR3 loop: CASSSGTGGWEQYF. In nucleotides, the CDR3 is TGTGCCAGCAGTTCCGGGACAGGGGGATGGGAGCAGTACTTC.

The V gene is TRBV27, the J gene TRBJ1-2; TRBD1 might be the D (5 bases). V lost 4 bases and J lost 5, with 14 bases in between. Germline CDR1 and CDR2: MNHEY and SMNVEV (reference sequence). The CDR3 covers 14 residues. In DNA, the CDR3 is TGTGCCAGCAGTTCCCAGACAGCGCCATATGGCTACACCTTC. Its protein product is CASSSQTAPYGYTF.

This clonotype was seen only a few times. This sequence joins TRBV2 and TRBJ2-4, with TRBD1 identical over 9 bases. Germline-derived CDR1 and CDR2 are SNHLY and FYNNEI. This CDR3 is built from 11 residues. With V trimmed by 8 bases and J by 12 bases, 5 bases remained unmatched. CDR3 protein: CASERTGAQYF. CDR3 nucleotide sequence: TGTGCCAGCGAACGGACAGGGGCTCAGTACTTC. Full variable domain (missing parts from reference TRBV2 and TRBJ2-4): EPEVTQTPSHQVTQMGQEVILRCVPISNHLYFYWYRQILGQKVEFLVSFYNNEISEKSEIFDDQFSVERPDGSNFTLKIRSTKLEDSAMYFCASERTGAQYFGAGTRLSVL.

This chain links TRBV5-4 with TRBJ2-5; D remains ambiguous. V lost 9 bases, J lost 5 bases, and 11 bases lay in between. The CDR3 consists of 11 residues. From germline, CDR1 is SGHNT and CDR2 YYREEE (reference sequence). This chain's CDR3 is CATRTFETQYF. The CDR3, as DNA: TGTGCCACCAGGACGTTCGAGACCCAGTACTTC.

The sample holds a few counts of this clonotype. J is TRBJ2-7 and V is TRBV2, with D perhaps matching TRBD2 (5 bases). The CDR3 sequence is 14 residues long. Germline V gene lookup returns CDR1 SNHLY and CDR2 FYNNEI. V lost 4 bases to trimming and J lost 6 bases, with 16 bases between them. The CDR3 nucleotides read TGTGCCAGCAGTGCCGGACTCCTCGGTGGCGAGCAGTACTTC. Protein sequence: CASSAGLLGGEQYF.

V gene TRBV12-3 or TRBV12-4 combines with J gene TRBJ1-2, with D uncertain. Trimming removed 6 bases from V and 2 bases from J, with 13 bases in between. This CDR3 region has 14 residues. CDR3: CASSLSHRNYGYTF. In DNA, the CDR3 is TGTGCCAGCAGCCTATCTCACAGAAACTATGGCTACACCTTC.